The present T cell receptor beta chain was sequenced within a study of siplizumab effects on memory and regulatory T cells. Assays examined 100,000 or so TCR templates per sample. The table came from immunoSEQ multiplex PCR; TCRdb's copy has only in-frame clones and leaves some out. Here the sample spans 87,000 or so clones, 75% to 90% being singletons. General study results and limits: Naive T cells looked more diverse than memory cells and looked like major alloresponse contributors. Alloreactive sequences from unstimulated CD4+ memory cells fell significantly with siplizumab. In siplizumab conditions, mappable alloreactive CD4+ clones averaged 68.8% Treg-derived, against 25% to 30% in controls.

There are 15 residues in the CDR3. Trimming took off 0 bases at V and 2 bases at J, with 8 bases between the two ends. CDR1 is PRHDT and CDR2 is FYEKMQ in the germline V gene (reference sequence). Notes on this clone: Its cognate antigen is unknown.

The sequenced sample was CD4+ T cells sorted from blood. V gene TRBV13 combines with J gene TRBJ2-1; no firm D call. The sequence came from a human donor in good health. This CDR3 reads CASSLGGNAYNEQFF. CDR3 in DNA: TGTGCCAGCAGCTTAGGGGGGAATGCCTACAATGAGCAGTTCTTC.